The source of this T cell receptor beta chain is a study of blood T cell repertoires in COVID-19. The CDR3 covers 13 residues. The junction had 8 bases not matched to a gene; V was cut back by 6 bases and J by 8 bases. Germline-derived CDR1 and CDR2 are MNHEY and SMNVEV (reference sequence). This table comes from immunoSEQ multiplex PCR, and its TCRdb copy is limited to in-frame clones, with some not included. The sample lists roughly 50,000 clones; over 80% were seen once. Sequencing input: peripheral blood. This chain connects TRBV27 to TRBJ1-2; TRBD1 aligns across 8 bases. The origin of this receptor is an older man with acute or convalescent COVID-19. The CDR3 DNA follows: TGTGCCAGCAGCAAGGACAGGGCGGAGGGCTACACCTTC. It codes for CASSKDRAEGYTF.